The sequence of this TCR beta chain was determined in a study of technical replicates of blood from several donors. Only in-frame clones appear in the TCRdb table, and some are missing; sequencing was by immunoSEQ multiplex PCR. The table shows some 76,000 clones, with roughly 94% occurring only once. Trimming stripped 0 bases from V and 1 base from J, with 12 bases between. The CDR3 spans 16 residues. CDR1 and CDR2 from the germline V gene are MNHEY and SVGAGI. Sequenced material: T cells isolated from PBMCs. The V and J genes are TRBV6-5 and TRBJ1-1; D is ambiguous. This TCR was sampled from a human donor in good health. CDR3 sequence reads: CASSYSIGEQNTEAFF. As DNA, the CDR3 is TGTGCCAGCAGTTACTCGATCGGGGAACAGAACACTGAAGCTTTCTTT.